This entry features one T cell receptor beta chain sequence. Its antigen is not known. Method: immunoSEQ multiplex PCR; TCRdb's copy keeps in-frame clones and lacks some. The data show more than 70,000 clones, with about 83% seen just once and 25% held by the top ten. The data were taken from a study of OX40 agonist ivuxolimab in advanced cancers. Study in general: Patients' therapy was ivuxolimab, an antibody that acts as an agonist of OX40 (CD134).

The CDR3 extends over 22 amino acids. Study-wide results and caveats: People who partly responded at 0.1-3.0 mg/kg had some of the least clonal expansion seen.

The sample here was CD4+ or CD8+ T cells sorted from blood, taken in a trial of the OX40 agonist ivuxolimab. V and J are TRBV21-1 and TRBJ2-7; TRBD2, the D gene given by the table, was not confirmed from the DNA. TRBV21-1 is marked as a pseudogene. This clonotype originated in an adult with an advanced solid tumor such as melanoma, head and neck, liver or kidney cancer. This CDR3 is CASSKLRWGLAVWLSETYEQYF. The CDR3 bases are TGTGCCAGCAGCAAATTGCGATGGGGACTCGCTGTTTGGTTGTCCGAGACCTACGAGCAGTACTTC.